Listed here is a single T cell receptor (beta chain). The record originates from a study of blood T cell repertoires in COVID-19. V dropped 2 bases and J dropped 3 bases, with 16 bases sitting between them. Looked up from germline, CDR1 is GTSNPN and CDR2 is SVGIG (reference sequence). This CDR3 is 16 amino acids long. The table came from immunoSEQ multiplex PCR; TCRdb's copy has only in-frame clones and leaves some out. The sample lists approximately 140,000 clones, around 88% occurring once. This TCR was sampled from a woman aged 55-69 years with acute or convalescent COVID-19. The chain uses TRBV30 and TRBJ1-4; tentatively, D is TRBD1 (5 bases). Material: peripheral blood. The DNA of the CDR3 is TGTGCCTGGAGTTCCGGGACTTTGAGAGCTAATGAAAAACTGTTTTTT. It translates to CAWSSGTLRANEKLFF.